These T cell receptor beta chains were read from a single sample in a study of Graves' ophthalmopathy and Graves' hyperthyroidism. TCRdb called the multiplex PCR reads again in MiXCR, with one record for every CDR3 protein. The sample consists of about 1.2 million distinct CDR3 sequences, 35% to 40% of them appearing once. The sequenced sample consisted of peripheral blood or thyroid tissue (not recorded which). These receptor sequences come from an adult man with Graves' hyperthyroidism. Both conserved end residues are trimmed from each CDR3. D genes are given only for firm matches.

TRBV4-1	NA	ASSQEGRTAGGEKLF
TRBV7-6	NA	ASNPSGRGAEAF
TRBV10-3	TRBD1	ATRGGQGATGELF
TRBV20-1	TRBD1	SARQGAREQY
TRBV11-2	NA	ASSLEATDSYEQY
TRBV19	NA	ASSMVGSNTGELF
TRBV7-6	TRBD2	ASSLGTSGGGYTGELF
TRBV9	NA	ASSPQDRVNSPLH
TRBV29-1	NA	SVEEGDGQPQY
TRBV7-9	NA	ASSNDMFNTEAF
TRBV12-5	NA	ASGLFVGGSGELF
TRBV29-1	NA	SVVGREANQPQH
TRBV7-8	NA	ASSPGRGAVAEAF
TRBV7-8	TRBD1	ANSPDRGQAEAF
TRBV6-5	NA	ASSYSGDGSPLH
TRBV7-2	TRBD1	ASSPAPGQGIYEQY
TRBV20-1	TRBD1	SARLTGGVEKLF
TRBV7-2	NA	ASSLFAGPAYEH
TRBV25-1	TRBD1	ASSPKGQVLSSYEQY
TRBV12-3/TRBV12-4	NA	ASRKPGTDEQY
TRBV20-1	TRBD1	SARLKTGGPLSYEQY
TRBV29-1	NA	SVGESSGANVLT
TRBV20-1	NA	SAGSTNLYYEQY
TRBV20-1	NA	SARGTKDWAF
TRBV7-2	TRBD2	ASSPRGRVSTDTQY
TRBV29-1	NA	SVEDPGGGRLDTEAF
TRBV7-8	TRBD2	ASSTTSGRGYEQY
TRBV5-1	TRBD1	ASSLQGPTNTEAF
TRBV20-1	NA	SASRSTDTQY
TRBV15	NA	ATSRDQGLSYEQY
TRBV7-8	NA	ASTIWANTGELF
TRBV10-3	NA	AISFRDTGPYEQY
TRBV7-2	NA	ASSLFDTGELF
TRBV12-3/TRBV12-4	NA	ASSSPRGTGYT
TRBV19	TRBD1	ASSYTGGWSYEQY
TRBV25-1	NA	ASSDLAGDEKLF
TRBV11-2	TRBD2	ASSRTSGSGLELF
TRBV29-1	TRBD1	SVKTGGRNTEAF
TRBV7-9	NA	ASSPTAREQY
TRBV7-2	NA	ASSQLGGTQSPLH
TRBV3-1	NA	ASSQGGNASETQY
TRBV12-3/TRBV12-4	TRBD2	ASTPSGLAVYEQY
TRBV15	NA	ATSSWGGNQPQH
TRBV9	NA	ASSVQDSRQETQY
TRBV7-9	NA	ASSAGRSSGANVLT
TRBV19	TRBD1	ASNAPGQGDYGYT
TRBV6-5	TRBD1	ASRPGQTIYGYT
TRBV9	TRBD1	ASSADRGGEEAF
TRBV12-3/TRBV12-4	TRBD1	ASSLPPWGRGDQPQH
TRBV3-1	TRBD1	ASSGQGHYGYT
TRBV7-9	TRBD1	ASSQTGSTDTQY
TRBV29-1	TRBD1	SVDRGGGFPYEQY
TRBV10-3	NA	ASSYPRQETNYGYT
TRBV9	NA	ASSPQGSNEKLF
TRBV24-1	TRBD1	ATANRGLETQY
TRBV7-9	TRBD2	ASSLRLAPVGETQY
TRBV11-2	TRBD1	ASTPSPGQKNSPLH
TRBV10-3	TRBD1	AISEPRQGQFLDEQY
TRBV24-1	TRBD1	ATSDPQGVNTGELF